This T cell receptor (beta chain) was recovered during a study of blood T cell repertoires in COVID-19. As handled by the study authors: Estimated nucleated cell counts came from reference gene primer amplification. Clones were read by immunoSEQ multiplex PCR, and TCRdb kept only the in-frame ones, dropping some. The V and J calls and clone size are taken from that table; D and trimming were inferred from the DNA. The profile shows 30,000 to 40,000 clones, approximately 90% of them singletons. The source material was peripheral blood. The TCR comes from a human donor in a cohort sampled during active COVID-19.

The DNA of the CDR3 is TGTGCCAGCAGTCAGGACAGGGCAAACTACGAGCAGTACTTC. Translation gives CASSQDRANYEQYF. The V and J genes are TRBV21-1 and TRBJ2-7; the table names TRBD1, a call not compared with the DNA. TRBV21-1 is a known pseudogene. This CDR3 contains 14 residues.